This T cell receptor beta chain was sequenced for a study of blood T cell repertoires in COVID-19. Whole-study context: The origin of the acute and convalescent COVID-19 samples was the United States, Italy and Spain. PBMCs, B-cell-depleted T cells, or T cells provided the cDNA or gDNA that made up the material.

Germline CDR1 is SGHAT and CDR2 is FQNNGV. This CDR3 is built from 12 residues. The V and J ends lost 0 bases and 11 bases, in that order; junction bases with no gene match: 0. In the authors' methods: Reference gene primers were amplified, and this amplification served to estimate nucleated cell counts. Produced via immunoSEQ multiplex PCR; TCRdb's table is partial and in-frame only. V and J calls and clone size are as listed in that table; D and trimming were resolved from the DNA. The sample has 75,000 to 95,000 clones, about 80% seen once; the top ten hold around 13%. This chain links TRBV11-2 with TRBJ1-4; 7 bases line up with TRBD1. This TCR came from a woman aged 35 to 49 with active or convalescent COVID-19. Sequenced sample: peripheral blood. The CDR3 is CASSLDRGKLFF. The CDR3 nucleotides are TGTGCCAGCAGCTTAGACAGGGGGAAACTGTTTTTT.